This TCR beta chain was sequenced for a study of blood T cell repertoires in COVID-19. Across the whole study: From the United States, Italy and Spain came samples of acute and convalescent COVID-19.

This clone was counted a single time. TCRdb's table, derived via immunoSEQ multiplex PCR, lists solely in-frame clones and lacks some. The data contain approximately 250,000 clones, 85% to 90% of them singletons. This CDR3 has 15 residues. With 5 bases removed from V and 2 bases from J, the gap between germline ends came to 16 bases. Germline values: CDR1 MNHEY, CDR2 SVGAGI. The rearrangement joins TRBV6-5 to TRBJ2-7; possible D gene TRBD1, 5 bases. The clonotype originates from a woman aged 25 to 39 with acute COVID-19. What was sequenced was PBMCs or T cells enriched from blood (not recorded which). Here the CDR3 reads CASSPRQNRAYEQYF. The DNA for the CDR3 is TGTGCCAGCAGTCCCCGACAGAATAGGGCCTACGAGCAGTACTTC.